Below are 15 T cell receptor beta chains sequenced from a single sample in a study of T cell clones after liver transplantation. Measured with immunoSEQ multiplex PCR; TCRdb has only the in-frame clones, and not every one. Here the sample spans 70,000 or so clones, 92% being singletons. The material was CD4+ T cells from blood, obtained about 27 months after liver transplant. The source of these receptors is a human patient who received a liver transplant. Part of the T cells may come from the graft donor.

The chain uses TRBV4-3 and TRBJ2-1; D is perhaps TRBD1 (6 bases). In germline, CDR1 is LGHNA, CDR2 YSLEER. V was trimmed by 2 bases and J by 0 bases, leaving 11 bases between them. The CDR3 sequence is 16 residues long. The CDR3 DNA sequence: TGCGCCAGCAGCCAAAACAGGGCCGACTCCTACAATGAGCAGTTCTTC. This gives the protein CASSQNRADSYNEQFF.

Judged by abundance, this clone is medium-sized (0.01 to 0.1%). The rearrangement joins TRBV11-3 to TRBJ2-5; D might be TRBD1 or TRBD2, each matching 5 bases. Germline V gene sequence: CDR1 SGHNT, CDR2 YENEEA. The CDR3 consists of 13 residues. V gave up 4 bases and J gave up 5 bases, with 11 bases separating them. In nucleotides, the CDR3 is TGTGCCAGCAGCTCCGGATGGGGGGAGACCCAGTACTTC. Encoded protein: CASSSGWGETQYF.

The V call is TRBV5-5, the J call TRBJ2-7; 9 nucleotides align to TRBD1. Germline CDR1 SGHKS, CDR2 YYEKEE (reference sequence). Losses at the gene ends were 3 bases for V and 3 bases for J; bases not matched to a gene: 7. There are 15 residues in the CDR3. CDR3 coding DNA: TGTGCCAGCAGCTACCTCGGGACAGGGATCTACGAGCAGTACTTC. Encoded protein: CASSYLGTGIYEQYF. Using reference TRBV5-5 and TRBJ2-7 for the parts outside the CDR3, the full variable domain is DAGVTQSPTHLIKTRGQQVTLRCSPISGHKSVSWYQQVLGQGPQFIFQYYEKEERGRGNFPDRFSARQFPNYSSELNVNALLLGDSALYLCASSYLGTGIYEQYFGPGTRLTVT.

The chain joins TRBV7-9 to TRBJ2-7; D is unclear. V lost 0 bases and J lost 3, with 9 bases in between. Germline values: CDR1 SEHNR, CDR2 FQNEAQ (reference sequence). CDR3 length: 14 residues. DNA of the CDR3: TGTGCCAGCAGCTTAGCCAGAGGATACTACGAGCAGTACTTC. It codes for CASSLARGYYEQYF.

The chain couples TRBV10-3 to TRBJ2-2; D may be TRBD1 (5 bases). Per germline, CDR1 ENHRY and CDR2 SYGVKD. Trimming pared 3 bases from V and 4 bases from J, leaving 9 bases between. The CDR3 consists of 14 residues. The CDR3: CAISDKGLTGELFF. The CDR3 bases are TGTGCCATCAGTGATAAGGGGCTCACCGGGGAGCTGTTTTTT.

This clone was detected only once. J is TRBJ2-1 and V is TRBV6-5; TRBD2 might be the D (6 bases). Germline V gene lookup returns CDR1 MNHEY and CDR2 SVGAGI. V lost 3 bases, J lost 5 bases, and 14 bases lay in between. The length of the CDR3 is 15 residues. The CDR3 DNA sequence: TGTGCCAGCAGTTATGGGGGGATCCCGGACAATGAGCAGTTCTTC. Translating it yields CASSYGGIPDNEQFF.

In nucleotides, the CDR3 is TGTGCCAGCAATTTTATTTCGAACACTGAAGCTTTCTTT. It translates to CASNFISNTEAFF. The rearrangement joins TRBV7-2 to TRBJ1-1; D remains unclear. Germline assignment: CDR1 SGHTA and CDR2 FQGNSA. The CDR3 loop spans 13 amino acids. The germline V and J ends were trimmed by 7 bases and 1 base, with 10 bases remaining between them.

This clone was observed once. The rearrangement joins TRBV25-1 to TRBJ1-2, with D uncertain. The CDR3 has 13 residues. The V and J ends lost 6 bases and 0 bases respectively, with 8 bases between them. The germline V gene has CDR1 MGHDK and CDR2 SYGVNS. This chain's CDR3 is CASSLGTNYGYTF. CDR3 nucleotides: TGTGCCAGCAGCCTCGGGACTAACTATGGCTACACCTTC.

This chain joins TRBV21-1 and TRBJ2-7. TRBV21-1 is labeled a pseudogene. The CDR3 has 16 residues. CDR3 region: CASSFVGDGDSYEQYF. The CDR3 DNA sequence: TGTGCCAGCAGCTTCGTTGGGGACGGCGATTCCTACGAGCAGTACTTC.

The chain links TRBV7-9 to TRBJ2-7, with 9 bases matching TRBD1. The CDR3 is 15 amino acids. The germline V gene has CDR1 SEHNR and CDR2 FQNEAQ (reference sequence). With 1 base clipped from V and 0 bases from J, the junction kept 1 base outside the gene matches. CDR3 DNA sequence: TGTGCCAGCAGCTTAGGGACAGGGGCCTCCTACGAGCAGTACTTC. Protein sequence: CASSLGTGASYEQYF.

The chain uses TRBV7-2 and TRBJ1-5; possible D gene TRBD1, 5 bases. V lost 3 bases, J lost 1 base, and 10 bases lay in between. Germline V gene sequence: CDR1 SGHTA, CDR2 FQGNSA. The CDR3 covers 15 residues. The CDR3, as DNA: TGTGCCAGCAGCTTGACGCCAGGGAGCAATCAGCCCCAGCATTTT. Translation gives CASSLTPGSNQPQHF.

This clone was recorded once. The V call is TRBV6-6, the J call TRBJ2-3; perhaps TRBD1 as D (5 bases). Germline CDR1 reads MNHNY; CDR2 reads SVGAGI (reference sequence). The CDR3 runs 12 residues. The V end was cut by 6 bases, the J end by 5 bases, with 9 bases between. CDR3 bases: TGTGCCAGCAGCCCTACAGGAGATACGCAGTATTTT. This sequence encodes CASSPTGDTQYF.

V gene TRBV6-5 combines with J gene TRBJ2-7; either TRBD1 or TRBD2 may supply D (5 bases each). The CDR3 is made up of 15 amino acids. Trimming left V 7 bases short and J 3 bases short, with 19 bases between. Germline CDR1 is MNHEY and CDR2 is SVGAGI. The CDR3 sequence is CASTKGGHGGYEQYF. The CDR3 bases are TGTGCCAGCACCAAGGGCGGACACGGAGGCTACGAGCAGTACTTC.

This clone was recorded once. V is TRBV15 and J is TRBJ2-6; no reliable D call. Trimming removed 3 bases from V and 2 bases from J, with 17 bases in between. Germline CDR1 reads LNHNV; CDR2 reads YYDKDF (reference sequence). This CDR3 is built from 18 residues. The CDR3 DNA follows: TGTGCCACCAGCAGTCAACACCCCGCCGCAACTGGGGCCAACGTCCTGACTTTC. Residues: CATSSQHPAATGANVLTF.

Concerning this clone: Different DNA sequences within this sample yield the same CDR3. V gene TRBV5-1 combines with J gene TRBJ2-2; perhaps D is TRBD1 or TRBD2 (6 bases each). This CDR3 is built from 15 residues. Trimming took off 2 bases at V and 3 bases at J, with 11 bases between the two ends. The germline gives CDR1 SGHRS, CDR2 YFSETQ. The DNA of the CDR3 is TGCGCCAGCAGCTTTAAGGGGGGTGACACCGGGGAGCTGTTTTTT. This sequence encodes CASSFKGGDTGELFF.